Listed here are 31 T cell receptor beta chains from one sample, sequenced in a study of siplizumab effects on memory and regulatory T cells (dated by TCRdb to between 2018 and 2020). Their antigens are not known. Library preparation employed the immunoSEQ multiplex PCR assay. The immuneACCESS repertoire file appears here via TCRdb, limited to in-frame rearrangements. These files lack a portion of the clones; in checked studies, under half of the deficit traces to unresolved V genes, and the cause of the others is not known. Recorded for this sample are approximately 10,000 clones; approximately 45% of them occurred a single time. The top ten constitute approximately 38% of the sample. Cells from the mixed lymphocyte reactions were cocultured for about six days at 37 degrees C. The sample taken for sequencing was CFSE-low (dividing) CD8+ T cells sorted from an allogeneic mixed lymphocyte reaction. The receptors were gathered from a human donor in good health; the cells came from an allogeneic mixed lymphocyte reaction. Some clones in this sample may be carry-over from other donors' samples.

The table lists this clone with a few counts. Additional DNA sequences in this sample encode the identical CDR3. The chain carries TRBV19 and TRBJ1-5; D remains unclear. The CDR3 totals 15 residues. Trimming cost V 3 bases and J 0 bases, with 9 bases left between them. The germline V gene encodes CDR1 LNHDA and CDR2 SQIVND (reference sequence). The CDR3 reads CASSILGTSNQPQHF. Written as DNA, the CDR3 is TGTGCCAGTAGTATTTTGGGCACTAGCAATCAGCCCCAGCATTTT.

This rearrangement joins TRBV29-1 to TRBJ1-1; no firm D call. In germline, CDR1 is SQVTM, CDR2 ANQGSEA. The V and J ends lost 6 bases and 4 bases respectively, with 18 bases between them. This CDR3 has 14 residues. The CDR3: CSVCGKGSSTEAFF. The CDR3 coding sequence is TGCAGCGTCTGTGGAAAGGGATCGAGCACTGAAGCTTTCTTT.

This clone showed up just a few times. J is TRBJ2-2 and V is TRBV19; tentatively, D is TRBD1 or TRBD2 (5 bases each). The CDR3 has 14 amino acids. V was cut by 1 base and J by 3 bases, with 6 bases left in between. Germline V lookup: CDR1 LNHDA, CDR2 SQIVND (reference sequence). The CDR3 DNA reads TGTGCCAGTAGTATAGTGGGGGACACCGGGGAGCTGTTTTTT. It translates to CASSIVGDTGELFF.

This rearrangement joins TRBV13 to TRBJ2-1; 10 bases fit TRBD2. Unmatched junction bases numbered 5, after V lost 6 bases and J lost 3 bases. CDR1 and CDR2 (germline): PRHDT, FYEKMQ (reference sequence). This CDR3 contains 15 residues. The CDR3 spells CASSSLAGFYNEQFF. CDR3 sequence (DNA): TGTGCCAGCAGTTCACTAGCGGGGTTCTACAATGAGCAGTTCTTC. Together with reference TRBV13 and TRBJ2-1, the CDR3 gives the full variable domain: AAGVIQSPRHLIKEKRETATLKCYPIPRHDTVYWYQQGPGQDPQFLISFYEKMQSDKGSIPDRFSAQQFSDYHSELNMSSLELGDSALYFCASSSLAGFYNEQFFGPGTRLTVL.

The V gene is TRBV5-4, the J gene TRBJ2-1; D uncertain. The germline gives CDR1 SGHNT, CDR2 YYREEE (reference sequence). Trimming stripped 7 bases from V and 9 bases from J, with 14 bases between. CDR3 length: 12 amino acids. CDR3 sequence (DNA): TGTGCCAGCGGACGAACAAAGGCTGAGCAGTTCTTC. This translates into CASGRTKAEQFF.

This clone appeared a few times. This CDR3 is CASNRRGWGEAFF. The CDR3 DNA sequence: TGTGCCAGTAATCGCAGGGGCTGGGGTGAAGCTTTCTTT. V gene TRBV19 combines with J gene TRBJ1-1, with D perhaps TRBD1 (6 bases). The germline V and J ends were trimmed by 7 bases and 7 bases, with 16 bases remaining between them. CDR1 and CDR2 from the germline V gene are LNHDA and SQIVND (reference sequence). This CDR3 comprises 13 residues. Based on the CDR3 plus reference TRBV19 and TRBJ1-1, the full variable domain is DGGITQSPKYLFRKEGQNVTLSCEQNLNHDAMYWYRQDPGQGLRLIYYSQIVNDFQKGDIAEGYSVSREKKESFPLTVTSAQKNPTAFYLCASNRRGWGEAFFGQGTRLTVV.

This clone showed up just a few times. The chain combines TRBV27 with TRBJ2-3; D ambiguous. With 6 bases removed from V and 1 base from J, the gap between germline ends came to 14 bases. Looked up from germline, CDR1 is MNHEY and CDR2 is SMNVEV (reference sequence). The length of the CDR3 is 15 residues. CDR3 amino acids: CASRQTAVGTDTQYF. The CDR3 DNA follows: TGTGCCAGCAGACAGACGGCCGTGGGCACAGATACGCAGTATTTT.

In its sample, this clone is medium-sized. The chain has TRBV10-3 and TRBJ2-7; 11 nucleotides align to TRBD1. CDR3 length: 15 amino acids. V dropped 10 bases and J dropped 3; count of bases not matched to a gene: 11. Germline loops: CDR1 ENHRY, CDR2 SYGVKD. The CDR3 spells CATLDTGTGGYEQYF. CDR3 in DNA: TGTGCCACCCTTGATACCGGGACAGGGGGCTACGAGCAGTACTTC.

The chain has TRBV19 and TRBJ2-3, with 7 bases identical to TRBD2. V shed 5 bases, J shed 5 bases, and the junction held 4 bases outside the gene matches. Germline values: CDR1 LNHDA, CDR2 SQIVND (reference sequence). This CDR3 spans 13 amino acids. CDR3 nucleotide sequence: TGTGCCAGTAGTCCTGGGAGGGGAGATACGCAGTATTTT. It is translated as CASSPGRGDTQYF. The whole variable domain, filled in from reference TRBV19 and TRBJ2-3, reads DGGITQSPKYLFRKEGQNVTLSCEQNLNHDAMYWYRQDPGQGLRLIYYSQIVNDFQKGDIAEGYSVSREKKESFPLTVTSAQKNPTAFYLCASSPGRGDTQYFGPGTRLTVL.

This clone was counted between two and nine times. The rearrangement links TRBV2 to TRBJ1-6; possibly TRBD1 for D (6 bases). The CDR3 is 19 amino acids. V dropped 3 bases and J dropped 0 bases, with 18 bases sitting between them. In germline, CDR1 is SNHLY, CDR2 FYNNEI. CDR3 region: CASSDSRTAMSSYNSPLHF. DNA of the CDR3: TGTGCCAGCAGTGATTCACGGACAGCGATGAGCTCCTATAATTCACCCCTCCACTTT.

The V call is TRBV7-3, the J call TRBJ2-1, with 8 positions matching TRBD2. With 6 bases clipped from V and 6 bases from J, the junction kept 7 bases outside the gene matches. The CDR3 covers 14 residues. CDR1 and CDR2 from the germline V gene are SGHTA and FQGTGA. This chain's CDR3 is CASRQSGSGNEQFF. The CDR3 DNA is TGTGCCAGCAGGCAAAGCGGGAGCGGCAATGAGCAGTTCTTC.

CDR3 loop: CASSSPDGSGANVLTF. In DNA, the CDR3 is TGTGCCAGCAGCAGCCCTGACGGCTCTGGGGCCAACGTCCTGACTTTC. The V call is TRBV7-6, the J call TRBJ2-6; D uncertain. Trimming removed 5 bases from V and 0 bases from J, with 11 bases in between. The V gene's germline CDR1 is SGHVS and CDR2 FNYEAQ. This CDR3 has 16 residues.

The V and J genes are TRBV7-6 and TRBJ2-3; D is ambiguous. The CDR3 totals 12 residues. The germline CDR1 and CDR2 sequences are SGHVS and FNYEAQ. V lost 7 bases to trimming and J lost 4 bases, with 9 bases between them. CDR3 in DNA: TGTGCCAGCACCCCCTGGCCAGATACGCAGTATTTT. Residues: CASTPWPDTQYF.

The sample holds a few counts of this clone. The V and J genes are TRBV29-1 and TRBJ1-4; perhaps TRBD1 as D (5 bases). Germline V CDR1 and CDR2: SQVTM, ANQGSEA. V was trimmed by 7 bases and J by 3 bases, leaving 18 bases between them. The CDR3 has 15 amino acids. The CDR3 DNA reads as TGCAGCGCAGCCCGGCGGGGGTCCGCTAATGAAAAACTGTTTTTT. It specifies CSAARRGSANEKLFF. Variable domain in full (rest from reference TRBV29-1 and TRBJ1-4): SAVISQKPSRDICQRGTSLTIQCQVDSQVTMMFWYRQQPGQSLTLIATANQGSEATYESGFVIDKFPISRPNLTFSTLTVSNMSPEDSSIYLCSAARRGSANEKLFFGSGTQLSVL.

This clone was seen only a few times. This chain joins TRBV6-5 and TRBJ2-7, with unresolved D. This CDR3 region has 15 residues. With 6 bases removed from V and 3 bases from J, the gap between germline ends came to 18 bases. The germline V gene has CDR1 MNHEY and CDR2 SVGAGI. The CDR3 sequence: CASSILVGRDYEQYF. CDR3 sequence (DNA): TGTGCCAGCAGCATCCTAGTGGGAAGAGACTACGAGCAGTACTTC.

By frequency in the sample, this clone is medium-sized. This rearrangement joins TRBV29-1 to TRBJ2-7; 10 positions match TRBD2. The length of the CDR3 is 15 residues. The germline V gene has CDR1 SQVTM and CDR2 ANQGSEA. V gave up 6 bases and J gave up 0 bases; unmatched junction bases: 8. The CDR3 spells CSVSGLAVRSYEQYF. In DNA form, the CDR3 reads TGCAGCGTCTCCGGACTAGCGGTGCGCTCCTACGAGCAGTACTTC.

V usage is TRBV4-3 and J usage is TRBJ2-7; unclear D gene. The CDR3 contains 15 residues. From germline, CDR1 is LGHNA and CDR2 YSLEER. Trimming took off 1 base at V and 3 bases at J, with 13 bases between the two ends. CDR3 DNA: TGCGCCAGCAGCCAAGGGGCATCGAAAGGCTACGAGCAGTACTTC. Translated, it gives CASSQGASKGYEQYF.

The CDR3 spells CASSYSLSGELFF. CDR3 in DNA: TGTGCCAGCAGTTACTCGTTGTCCGGGGAGCTGTTTTTT. V usage is TRBV6-5 and J usage is TRBJ2-2; the D is unclear. The V end lost 0 bases, the J end lost 6 bases, and 5 bases lay between the germline ends. Germline V CDR1 and CDR2: MNHEY, SVGAGI. This CDR3 spans 13 amino acids.

V is TRBV19 and J is TRBJ2-7; 8 nucleotides line up with TRBD1. Germline V gene lookup returns CDR1 LNHDA and CDR2 SQIVND (reference sequence). The trim removed 7 bases at V and 1 base at J, leaving 6 bases unmatched. CDR3 length: 14 residues. The CDR3 here is CASTRTGGSYEQYF. In DNA, the CDR3 is TGTGCCAGTACAAGAACAGGGGGTTCCTACGAGCAGTACTTC.

The chain has TRBV5-5 and TRBJ2-3, with 10 nucleotides matching TRBD2. The germline V gene has CDR1 SGHKS and CDR2 YYEKEE (reference sequence). The CDR3 has 17 residues. With 1 base clipped from V and 2 bases from J, the junction kept 7 bases outside the gene matches. In DNA, the CDR3 is TGTGCCAGCAGCTTGTTCCTAGCGGGAGCCCCCACAGATACGCAGTATTTT. Translating gives CASSLFLAGAPTDTQYF. Looking up the rest from reference TRBV5-5 and TRBJ2-3 gives the full variable domain: DAGVTQSPTHLIKTRGQQVTLRCSPISGHKSVSWYQQVLGQGPQFIFQYYEKEERGRGNFPDRFSARQFPNYSSELNVNALLLGDSALYLCASSLFLAGAPTDTQYFGPGTRLTVL.

The V gene is TRBV7-8, the J gene TRBJ2-1, with D perhaps matching TRBD2 (6 bases). From germline, CDR1 is SGHVS and CDR2 FQNEAQ. V was shortened by 3 bases and J by 10 bases, with 16 bases between the two germline ends. This CDR3 spans 14 amino acids. CDR3 amino acids: CASSFDLSSVEQFF. DNA of the CDR3: TGTGCCAGCAGCTTCGACCTATCTAGCGTCGAGCAGTTCTTC.

This clone occurred a few times. The rearrangement links TRBV19 to TRBJ2-7, with TRBD2 matching over 7 bases. The J segment lost 3 bases and the V segment lost 1 base, leaving 6 bases of the junction unmatched. CDR3 length: 15 residues. The germline V gene encodes CDR1 LNHDA and CDR2 SQIVND (reference sequence). The CDR3 sequence is CASSIGPSGNYEQYF. In nucleotides, the CDR3 is TGTGCCAGTAGTATAGGGCCCAGCGGGAACTACGAGCAGTACTTC.

The V and J genes are TRBV5-5 and TRBJ1-1; D gene ambiguous. Trimming left V 4 bases short and J 6 bases short, with 13 bases between. The germline V gene encodes CDR1 SGHKS and CDR2 YYEKEE (reference sequence). CDR3 length: 13 amino acids. The CDR3: CASSLWWDPEAFF. The CDR3 coding sequence is TGTGCCAGCAGCCTCTGGTGGGATCCTGAAGCTTTCTTT.

This rearrangement joins TRBV29-1 to TRBJ1-5; the match to TRBD1 covers 11 bases. Germline loops: CDR1 SQVTM, CDR2 ANQGSEA. J gave up 7 bases and V 5 bases, and 7 bases lay outside the gene matches. This CDR3 spans 14 amino acids. Written as DNA, the CDR3 is TGCAGCGTTTGGGACAGGGGGGGTCGACAGCCCCAGCATTTT. This translates into CSVWDRGGRQPQHF.

This clone was seen just once. The genes are TRBV5-4 and TRBJ2-7; a possible D gene is TRBD1 (6 bases). The CDR3 covers 15 residues. Trimming left V 1 base short and J 3 bases short, with 14 bases between. CDR1 is SGHNT and CDR2 is YYREEE in the germline V gene (reference sequence). The CDR3 DNA reads as TGTGCCAGCAGCTTGTTCCCGGGACATATCTACGAGCAGTACTTC. Amino acids: CASSLFPGHIYEQYF.

By share, this clone ranks as medium-sized. The chain has TRBV27 and TRBJ2-7; 15 bases fit TRBD2. V shed 5 bases and J 5 bases; nucleotides not matched to a gene: 4. Germline V CDR1 and CDR2: MNHEY, SMNVEV (reference sequence). CDR3 length equals 15 residues. CDR3 protein: CASSPGTSGRNEQYF. In DNA, the CDR3 is TGTGCCAGCAGTCCCGGGACTAGCGGGAGGAACGAGCAGTACTTC.

The chain combines TRBV6-6 with TRBJ2-7, with 7 bases matching TRBD2. This CDR3 is built from 13 residues. V lost 2 bases to trimming and J lost 2 bases; unmatched junction nucleotides: 0. Per germline, CDR1 MNHNY and CDR2 SVGAGI (reference sequence). The CDR3 nucleotides are TGTGCCAGCAGTTACGCGGGGGCCTACGAGCAGTACTTC. It translates to CASSYAGAYEQYF.

This chain joins TRBV6-1 and TRBJ2-7; D might be TRBD1 (7 bases). Germline CDR1 MNHNS, CDR2 SASEGT. V lost 0 bases to trimming and J lost 4 bases, with 13 bases between them. The length of the CDR3 is 15 residues. In DNA form, the CDR3 reads TGTGCCAGCAGTGAAGCGCCAGGGGGGAGTTACGAGCAGTACTTC. Its translation is CASSEAPGGSYEQYF.

A few counts support this clone. The chain couples TRBV6-1 to TRBJ1-1; TRBD1 might be the D (6 bases). This CDR3 is 13 amino acids long. Germline CDR1 reads MNHNS; CDR2 reads SASEGT. Trimming cost V 6 bases and J 5 bases, with 13 bases left between them. The chain's CDR3 is CASSTGRGTEAFF. The CDR3 region has the DNA TGTGCCAGCAGCACAGGGAGAGGGACTGAAGCTTTCTTT.

V and J are TRBV27 and TRBJ2-7; D ambiguous. The CDR3 totals 13 residues. Germline assignment: CDR1 MNHEY and CDR2 SMNVEV (reference sequence). V was pared by 3 bases and J by 6 bases, with 12 bases between. CDR3 residues: CASSFSPISEQYF. For the CDR3, the DNA is TGTGCCAGCAGTTTTAGTCCCATTAGCGAGCAGTACTTC.

This clone was observed a few times. V gene TRBV19 combines with J gene TRBJ2-7, with 14 bases identical to TRBD2. The CDR3 contains 15 residues. Germline V gives CDR1 LNHDA, CDR2 SQIVND (reference sequence). V trimming: 6 bases; J trimming: 3 bases; junction bases outside the gene matches: 4. The CDR3 DNA sequence: TGTGCCAGTAGCTGGGGGACTAGCGGGAGCTACGAGCAGTACTTC. Translation: CASSWGTSGSYEQYF.